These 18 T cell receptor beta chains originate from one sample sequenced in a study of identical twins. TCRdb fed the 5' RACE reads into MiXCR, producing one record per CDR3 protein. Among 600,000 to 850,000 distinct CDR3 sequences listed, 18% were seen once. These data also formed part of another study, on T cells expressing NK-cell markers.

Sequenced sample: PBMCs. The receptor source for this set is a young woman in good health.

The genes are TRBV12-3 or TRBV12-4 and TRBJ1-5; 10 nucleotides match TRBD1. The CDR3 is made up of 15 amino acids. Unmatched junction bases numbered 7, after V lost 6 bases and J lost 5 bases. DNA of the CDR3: TGTGCCAGCAGCCGACAGGGGGCATGGGATCAGCCCCAGCATTTT. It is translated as CASSRQGAWDQPQHF.

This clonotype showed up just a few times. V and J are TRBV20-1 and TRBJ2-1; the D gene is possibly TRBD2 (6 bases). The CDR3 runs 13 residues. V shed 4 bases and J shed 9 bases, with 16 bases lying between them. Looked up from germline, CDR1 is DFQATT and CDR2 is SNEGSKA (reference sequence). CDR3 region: CSATPGEPGEQFF. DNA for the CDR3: TGCAGTGCTACTCCGGGGGAGCCGGGTGAGCAGTTCTTC.

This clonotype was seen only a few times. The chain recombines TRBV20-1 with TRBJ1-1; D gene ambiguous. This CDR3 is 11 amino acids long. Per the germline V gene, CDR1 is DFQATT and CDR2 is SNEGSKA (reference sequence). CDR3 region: CRAERDTEAFF. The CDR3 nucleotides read TGCAGGGCTGAACGGGATACTGAAGCTTTCTTT.

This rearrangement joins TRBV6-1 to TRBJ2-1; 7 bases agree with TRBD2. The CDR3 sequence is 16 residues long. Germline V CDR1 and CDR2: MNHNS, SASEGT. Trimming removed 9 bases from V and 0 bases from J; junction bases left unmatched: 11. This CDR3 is CASGGERGYSYNEQFF. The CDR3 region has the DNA TGTGCCAGTGGAGGAGAGCGGGGTTACTCCTACAATGAGCAGTTCTTC.

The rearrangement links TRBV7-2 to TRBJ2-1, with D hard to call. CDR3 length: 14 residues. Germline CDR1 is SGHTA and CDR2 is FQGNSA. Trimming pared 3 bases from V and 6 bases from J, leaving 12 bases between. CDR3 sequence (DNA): TGTGCCAGCAGCTTTGATAATTCGGGCAATGAGCAGTTCTTC. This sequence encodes CASSFDNSGNEQFF.

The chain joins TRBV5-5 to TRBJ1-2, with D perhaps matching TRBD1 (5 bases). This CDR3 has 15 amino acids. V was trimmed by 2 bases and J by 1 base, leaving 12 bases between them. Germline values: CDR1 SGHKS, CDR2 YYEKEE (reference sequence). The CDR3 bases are TGTGCCAGCAGCTTCGGACCAGGGCTTAACTATGGCTACACCTTC. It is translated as CASSFGPGLNYGYTF.

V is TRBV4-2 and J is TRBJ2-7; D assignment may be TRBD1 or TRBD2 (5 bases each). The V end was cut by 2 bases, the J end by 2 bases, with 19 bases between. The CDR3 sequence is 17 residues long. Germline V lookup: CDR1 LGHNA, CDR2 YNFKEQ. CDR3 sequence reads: CASSQRLPGRETYEQYF. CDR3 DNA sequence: TGTGCCAGCAGCCAAAGACTACCGGGACGGGAAACCTACGAGCAGTACTTC.

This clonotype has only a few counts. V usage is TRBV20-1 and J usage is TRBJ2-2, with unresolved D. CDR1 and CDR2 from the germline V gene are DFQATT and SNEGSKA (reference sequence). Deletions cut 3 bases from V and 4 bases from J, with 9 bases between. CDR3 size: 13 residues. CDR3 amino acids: CSARAEGTGELFF. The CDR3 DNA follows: TGCAGTGCTAGGGCAGAAGGCACCGGGGAGCTGTTTTTT.

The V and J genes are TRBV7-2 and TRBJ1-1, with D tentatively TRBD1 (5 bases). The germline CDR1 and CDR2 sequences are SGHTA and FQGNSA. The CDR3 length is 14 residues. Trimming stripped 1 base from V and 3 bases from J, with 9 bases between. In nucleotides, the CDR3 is TGTGCCAGCAGCTTAGTGGGGACTGACACTGAAGCTTTCTTT. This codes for CASSLVGTDTEAFF.

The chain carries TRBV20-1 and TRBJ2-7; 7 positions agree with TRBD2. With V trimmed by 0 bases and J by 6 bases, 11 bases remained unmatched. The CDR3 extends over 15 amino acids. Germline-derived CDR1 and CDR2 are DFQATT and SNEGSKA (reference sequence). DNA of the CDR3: TGCAGTGCTAGAGATGTTGTGCGGGAGTTTGGCGAGCAGTACTTC. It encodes CSARDVVREFGEQYF.

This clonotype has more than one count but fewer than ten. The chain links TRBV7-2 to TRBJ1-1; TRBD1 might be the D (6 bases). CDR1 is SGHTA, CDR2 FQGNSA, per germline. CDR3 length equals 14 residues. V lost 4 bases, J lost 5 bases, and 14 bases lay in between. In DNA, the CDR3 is TGTGCCAGCAGCTCCCCCTACAGGGAAACTGAAGCTTTCTTT. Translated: CASSSPYRETEAFF.

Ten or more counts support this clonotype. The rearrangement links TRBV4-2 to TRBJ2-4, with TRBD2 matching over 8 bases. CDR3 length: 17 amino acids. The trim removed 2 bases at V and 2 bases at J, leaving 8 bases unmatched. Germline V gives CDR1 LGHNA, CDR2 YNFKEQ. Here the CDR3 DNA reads TGTGCCAGCAGCCAAACCTACGGGGGGGTGACCAAAAACATTCAGTACTTC. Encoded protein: CASSQTYGGVTKNIQYF.

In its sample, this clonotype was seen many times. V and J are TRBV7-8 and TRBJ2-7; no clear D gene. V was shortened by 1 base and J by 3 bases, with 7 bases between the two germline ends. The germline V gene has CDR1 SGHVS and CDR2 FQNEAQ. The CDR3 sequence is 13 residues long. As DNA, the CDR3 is TGTGCCAGCAGCTTAGGGAGTGGCTACGAGCAGTACTTC. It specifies CASSLGSGYEQYF.

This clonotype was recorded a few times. CDR3 sequence: CASSFGTPSWDTQYF. The CDR3 bases are TGTGCCAGCAGTTTCGGGACACCCAGCTGGGATACGCAGTATTTT. V usage is TRBV5-6 and J usage is TRBJ2-3; TRBD1 might be the D (6 bases). The CDR3 is made up of 15 amino acids. The V gene lost 5 bases and the J gene lost 6 bases, with 19 bases spanning the gap. Germline values: CDR1 SGHDT, CDR2 YYEEEE.

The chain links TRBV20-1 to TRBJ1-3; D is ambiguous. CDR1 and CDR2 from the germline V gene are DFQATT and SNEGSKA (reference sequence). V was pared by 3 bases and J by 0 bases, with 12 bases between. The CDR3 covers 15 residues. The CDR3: CSARGMTSSGNTIYF. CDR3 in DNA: TGCAGTGCTAGGGGTATGACCAGCTCTGGAAACACCATATATTTT.

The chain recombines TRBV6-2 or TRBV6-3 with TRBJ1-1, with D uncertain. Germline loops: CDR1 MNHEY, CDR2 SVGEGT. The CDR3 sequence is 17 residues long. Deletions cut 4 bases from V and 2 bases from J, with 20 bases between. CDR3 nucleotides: TGTGCCAGCAGTTCCAGATCCCCTGTGTGGTCCAACACTGAAGCTTTCTTT. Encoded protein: CASSSRSPVWSNTEAFF.

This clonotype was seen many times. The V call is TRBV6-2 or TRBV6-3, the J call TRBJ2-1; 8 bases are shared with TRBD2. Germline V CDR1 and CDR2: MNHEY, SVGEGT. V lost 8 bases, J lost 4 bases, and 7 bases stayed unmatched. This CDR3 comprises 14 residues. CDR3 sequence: CASLAGGGYNEQFF. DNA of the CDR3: TGTGCCAGCCTAGCGGGTGGGGGGTACAATGAGCAGTTCTTC.

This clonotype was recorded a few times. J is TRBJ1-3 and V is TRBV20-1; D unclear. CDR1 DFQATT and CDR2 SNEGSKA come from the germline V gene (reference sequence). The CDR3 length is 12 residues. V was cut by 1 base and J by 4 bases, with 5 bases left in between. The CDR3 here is CSARVQGNTIYF. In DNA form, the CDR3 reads TGCAGTGCTAGAGTCCAGGGAAACACCATATATTTT.